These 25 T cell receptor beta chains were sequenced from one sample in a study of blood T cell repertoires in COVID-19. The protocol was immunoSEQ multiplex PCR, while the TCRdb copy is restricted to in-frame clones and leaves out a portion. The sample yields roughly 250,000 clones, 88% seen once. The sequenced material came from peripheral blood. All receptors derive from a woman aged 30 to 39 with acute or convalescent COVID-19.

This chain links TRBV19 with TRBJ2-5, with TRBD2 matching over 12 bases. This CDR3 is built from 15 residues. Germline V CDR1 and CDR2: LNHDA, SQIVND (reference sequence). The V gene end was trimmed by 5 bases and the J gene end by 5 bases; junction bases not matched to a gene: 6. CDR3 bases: TGTGCCAGTAGTCCGACTAGCGGGAGACGGGAGACCCAGTACTTC. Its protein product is CASSPTSGRRETQYF.

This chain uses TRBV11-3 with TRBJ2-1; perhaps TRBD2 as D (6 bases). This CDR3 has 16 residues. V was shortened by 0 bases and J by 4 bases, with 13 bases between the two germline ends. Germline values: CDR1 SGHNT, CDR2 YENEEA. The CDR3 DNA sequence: TGTGCCAGCAGCTTAGAGGTTAGCGGAGGGTACAATGAGCAGTTCTTC. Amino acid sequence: CASSLEVSGGYNEQFF.

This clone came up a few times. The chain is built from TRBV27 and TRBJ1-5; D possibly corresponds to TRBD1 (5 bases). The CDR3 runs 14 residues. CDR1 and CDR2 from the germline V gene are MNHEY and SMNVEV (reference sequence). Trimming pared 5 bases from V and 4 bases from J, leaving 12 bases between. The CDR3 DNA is TGTGCCAGCAGTCCTCAGGGCTTGAATCAGCCCCAGCATTTT. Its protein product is CASSPQGLNQPQHF.

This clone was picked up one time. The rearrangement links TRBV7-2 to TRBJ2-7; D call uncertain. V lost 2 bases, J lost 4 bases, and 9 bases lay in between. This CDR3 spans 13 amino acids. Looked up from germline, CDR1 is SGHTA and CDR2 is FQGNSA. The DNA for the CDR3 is TGTGCCAGCAGCTTACAGACGGGTTACGAGCAGTACTTC. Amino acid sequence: CASSLQTGYEQYF.

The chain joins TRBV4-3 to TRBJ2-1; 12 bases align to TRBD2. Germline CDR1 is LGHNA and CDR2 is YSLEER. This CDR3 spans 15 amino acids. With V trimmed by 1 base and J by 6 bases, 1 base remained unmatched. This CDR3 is CASSQGTSGTNEQFF. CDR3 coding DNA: TGCGCCAGCAGCCAAGGGACTAGCGGGACCAATGAGCAGTTCTTC.

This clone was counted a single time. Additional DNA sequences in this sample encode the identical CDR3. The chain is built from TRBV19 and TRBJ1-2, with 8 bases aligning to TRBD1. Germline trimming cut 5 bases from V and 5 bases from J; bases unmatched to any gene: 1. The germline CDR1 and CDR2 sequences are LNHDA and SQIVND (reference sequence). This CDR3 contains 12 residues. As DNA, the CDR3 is TGTGCCAGTAGTCGGACAGGGTATGGCTACACCTTC. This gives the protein CASSRTGYGYTF. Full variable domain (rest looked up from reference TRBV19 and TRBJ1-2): DGGITQSPKYLFRKEGQNVTLSCEQNLNHDAMYWYRQDPGQGLRLIYYSQIVNDFQKGDIAEGYSVSREKKESFPLTVTSAQKNPTAFYLCASSRTGYGYTFGSGTRLTVV.

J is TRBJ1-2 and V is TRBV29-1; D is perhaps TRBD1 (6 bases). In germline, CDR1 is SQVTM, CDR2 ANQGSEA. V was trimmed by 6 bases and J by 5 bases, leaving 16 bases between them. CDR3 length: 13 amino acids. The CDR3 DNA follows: TGCAGCGTCCAACAGGGATCCCCATATGGCTACACCTTC. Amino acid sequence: CSVQQGSPYGYTF.

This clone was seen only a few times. The CDR3 DNA follows: TGCGCCAGCAGTCCCCTCGGGTCCTCTGGAAACACCATATATTTT. Amino acid sequence: CASSPLGSSGNTIYF. The chain employs TRBV5-1 and TRBJ1-3; D is ambiguous. Trimming left V 5 bases short and J 0 bases short, with 12 bases between. Germline V CDR1 and CDR2: SGHRS, YFSETQ. The CDR3 has 15 residues. The full variable domain, in which reference TRBV5-1 and TRBJ1-3 provide the parts outside the CDR3, is KAGVTQTPRYLIKTRGQQVTLSCSPISGHRSVSWYQQTPGQGLQFLFEYFSETQRNKGNFPGRFSGRQFSNSRSEMNVSTLELGDSALYLCASSPLGSSGNTIYFGEGSWLTVV.

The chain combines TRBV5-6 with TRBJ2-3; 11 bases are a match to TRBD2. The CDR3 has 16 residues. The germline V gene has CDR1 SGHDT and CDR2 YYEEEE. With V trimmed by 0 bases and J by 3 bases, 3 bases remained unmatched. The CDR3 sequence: CASSLELAGVTDTQYF. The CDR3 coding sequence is TGTGCCAGCAGCTTGGAACTAGCGGGAGTGACAGATACGCAGTATTTT.

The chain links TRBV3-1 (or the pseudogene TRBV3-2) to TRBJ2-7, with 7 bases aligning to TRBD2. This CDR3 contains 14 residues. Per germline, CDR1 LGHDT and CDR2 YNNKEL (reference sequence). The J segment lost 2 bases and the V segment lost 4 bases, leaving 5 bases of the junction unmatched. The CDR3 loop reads CASSPTGGTYEQYF. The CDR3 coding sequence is TGTGCCAGCAGCCCGACGGGAGGAACCTACGAGCAGTACTTC.

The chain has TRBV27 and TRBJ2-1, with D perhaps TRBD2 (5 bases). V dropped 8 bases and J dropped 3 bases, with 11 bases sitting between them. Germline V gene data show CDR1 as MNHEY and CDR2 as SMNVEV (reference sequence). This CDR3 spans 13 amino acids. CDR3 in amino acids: CASGSLGYNEQFF. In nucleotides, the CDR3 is TGTGCCAGCGGGAGCCTGGGCTACAATGAGCAGTTCTTC.

CDR3 coding DNA: TGCGCCAGCAGCTTGGGTTTGTCAGGGATCGGTTACGAGCAGTACTTC. Translated: CASSLGLSGIGYEQYF. The V gene is TRBV5-1, the J gene TRBJ2-7, with a possible D match to TRBD1 (5 bases). This CDR3 contains 16 residues. Looked up from germline, CDR1 is SGHRS and CDR2 is YFSETQ. Trimming removed 0 bases at V and 4 bases at J, with 17 bases between.

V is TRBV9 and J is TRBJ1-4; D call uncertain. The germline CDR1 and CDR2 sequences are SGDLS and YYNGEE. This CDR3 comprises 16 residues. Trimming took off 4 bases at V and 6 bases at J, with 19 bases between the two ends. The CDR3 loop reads CASSLGPGLRDEKLFF. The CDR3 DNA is TGTGCCAGCAGCCTCGGACCAGGACTCCGGGATGAAAAACTGTTTTTT.

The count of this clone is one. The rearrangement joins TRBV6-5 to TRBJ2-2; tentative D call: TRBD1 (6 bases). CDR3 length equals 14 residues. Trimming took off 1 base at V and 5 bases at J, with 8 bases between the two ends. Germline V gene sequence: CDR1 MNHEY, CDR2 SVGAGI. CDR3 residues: CASSYFQGTGELFF. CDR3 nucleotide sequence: TGTGCCAGCAGTTACTTTCAGGGGACCGGGGAGCTGTTTTTT.

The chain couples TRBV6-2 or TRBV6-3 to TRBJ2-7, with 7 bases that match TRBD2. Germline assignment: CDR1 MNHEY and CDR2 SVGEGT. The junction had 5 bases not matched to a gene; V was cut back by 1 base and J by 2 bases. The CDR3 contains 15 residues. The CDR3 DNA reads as TGTGCCAGCAGTTACTTGTCTAGCGGAACCTACGAGCAGTACTTC. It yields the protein CASSYLSSGTYEQYF.

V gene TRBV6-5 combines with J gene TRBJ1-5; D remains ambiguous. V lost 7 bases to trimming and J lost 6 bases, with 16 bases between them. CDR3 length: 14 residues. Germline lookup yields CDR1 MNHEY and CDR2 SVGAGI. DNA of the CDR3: TGTGCCAGCACCCTAGGTTTGGAGGGTCAGCCCCAGCATTTT. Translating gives CASTLGLEGQPQHF.

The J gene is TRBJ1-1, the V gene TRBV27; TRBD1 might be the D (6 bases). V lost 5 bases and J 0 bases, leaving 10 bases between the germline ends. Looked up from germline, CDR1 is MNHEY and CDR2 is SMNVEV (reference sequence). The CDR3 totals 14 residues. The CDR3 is CASSANRVNTEAFF. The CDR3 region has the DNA TGTGCCAGCAGTGCCAACAGGGTGAACACTGAAGCTTTCTTT.

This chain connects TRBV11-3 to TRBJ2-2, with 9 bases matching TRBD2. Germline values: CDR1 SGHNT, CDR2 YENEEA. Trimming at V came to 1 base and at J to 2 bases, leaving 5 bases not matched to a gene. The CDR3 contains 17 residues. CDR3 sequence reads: CASSLVAGGVNTGELFF. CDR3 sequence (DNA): TGTGCCAGCAGCTTAGTGGCGGGAGGGGTCAACACCGGGGAGCTGTTTTTT.

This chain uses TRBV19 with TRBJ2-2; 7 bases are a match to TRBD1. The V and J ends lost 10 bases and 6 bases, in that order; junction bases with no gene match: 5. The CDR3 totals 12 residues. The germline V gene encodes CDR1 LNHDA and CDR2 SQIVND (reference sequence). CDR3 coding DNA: TGTGCCACTAACAGGGGACCCGGGGAGCTGTTTTTT. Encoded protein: CATNRGPGELFF.

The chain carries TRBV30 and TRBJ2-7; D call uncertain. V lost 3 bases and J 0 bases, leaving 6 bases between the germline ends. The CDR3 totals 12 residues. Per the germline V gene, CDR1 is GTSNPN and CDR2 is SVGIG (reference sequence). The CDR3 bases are TGTGCCTGGAGACCGGGCTCCTACGAGCAGTACTTC. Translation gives CAWRPGSYEQYF.

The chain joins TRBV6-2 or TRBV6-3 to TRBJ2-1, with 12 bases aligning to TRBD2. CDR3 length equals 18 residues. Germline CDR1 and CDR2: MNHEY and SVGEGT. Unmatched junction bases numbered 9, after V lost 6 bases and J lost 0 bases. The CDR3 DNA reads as TGTGCCAGCAGCGACCTAGCGGGAGGGGGTAGCTCCTACAATGAGCAGTTCTTC. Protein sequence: CASSDLAGGGSSYNEQFF.

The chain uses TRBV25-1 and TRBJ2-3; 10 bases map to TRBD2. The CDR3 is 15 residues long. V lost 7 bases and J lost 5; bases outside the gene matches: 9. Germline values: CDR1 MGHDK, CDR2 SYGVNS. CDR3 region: CASNLAGDRVDTQYF. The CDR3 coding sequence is TGTGCCAGCAATCTAGCGGGAGATCGGGTAGATACGCAGTATTTT.

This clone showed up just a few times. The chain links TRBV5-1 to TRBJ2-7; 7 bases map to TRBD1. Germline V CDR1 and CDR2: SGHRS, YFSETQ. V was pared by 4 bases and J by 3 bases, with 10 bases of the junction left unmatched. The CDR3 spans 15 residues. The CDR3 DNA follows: TGCGCCAGCAGCCGCTCCCGGACAGGCCTCTACGAGCAGTACTTC. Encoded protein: CASSRSRTGLYEQYF.

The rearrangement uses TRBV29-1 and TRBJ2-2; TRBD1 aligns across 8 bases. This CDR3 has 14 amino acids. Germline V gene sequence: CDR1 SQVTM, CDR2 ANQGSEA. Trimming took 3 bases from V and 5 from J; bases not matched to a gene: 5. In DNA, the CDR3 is TGCAGCGTTGATACCGGACAGGGTACCGGGGAGCTGTTTTTT. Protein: CSVDTGQGTGELFF.

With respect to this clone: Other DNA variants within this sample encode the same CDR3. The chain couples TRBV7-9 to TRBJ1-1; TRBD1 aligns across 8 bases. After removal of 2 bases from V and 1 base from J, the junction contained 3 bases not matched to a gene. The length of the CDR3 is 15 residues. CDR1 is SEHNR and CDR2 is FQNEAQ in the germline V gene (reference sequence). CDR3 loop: CASSLRTGRNTEAFF. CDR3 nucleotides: TGTGCCAGCAGCTTAAGGACAGGGCGGAACACTGAAGCTTTCTTT.